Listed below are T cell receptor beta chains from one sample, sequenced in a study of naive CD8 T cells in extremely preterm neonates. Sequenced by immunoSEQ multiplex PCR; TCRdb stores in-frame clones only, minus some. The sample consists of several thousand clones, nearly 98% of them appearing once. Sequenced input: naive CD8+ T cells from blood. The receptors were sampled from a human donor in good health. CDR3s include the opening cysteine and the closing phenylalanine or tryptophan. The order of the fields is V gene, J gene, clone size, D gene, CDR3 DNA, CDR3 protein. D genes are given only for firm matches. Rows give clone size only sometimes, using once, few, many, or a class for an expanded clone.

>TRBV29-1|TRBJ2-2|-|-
TGCAGCGGTCAGGGGTTTGAGAACACCGGGGAGCTGTTTTTT
CSGQGFENTGELFF
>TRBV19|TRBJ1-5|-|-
TGTGCCAGTAGTACACAGTTCTATAGCAATCAGCCCCAGCATTTT
CASSTQFYSNQPQHF
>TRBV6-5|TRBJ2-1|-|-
TGTGCCAGCAGTTACGTCCAGGGCTCCTACAATGAGCAGTTCTTC
CASSYVQGSYNEQFF
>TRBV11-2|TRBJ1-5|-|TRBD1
TGTGCCAGCAGCTTAGCCCCAACAGGGGGGCAGCCCCAGCATTTT
CASSLAPTGGQPQHF
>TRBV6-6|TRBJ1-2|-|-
TGTGCCAGCAGTTACGCGACGCAATCGGGGACCTTC
CASSYATQSGTF
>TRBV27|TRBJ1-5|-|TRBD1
TGTGCCAGCAGTACCCTACAGGGGGCAGATTTAGAAGGCAATCAGCCCCAGCATTTT
CASSTLQGADLEGNQPQHF
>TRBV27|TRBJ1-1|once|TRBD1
TGTGCCAGCCGCCAATCAGGGGGGAACACTGAAGCTTTCTTT
CASRQSGGNTEAFF
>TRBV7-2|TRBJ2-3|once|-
TGTGCCACCACTAGCACAGATACGCAGTATTTT
CATTSTDTQYF
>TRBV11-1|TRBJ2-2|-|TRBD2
TGTGCCAGCAGCTTAAGTTTCCTAGCGGGGTTAACGAACACCGGGGAGCTGTTTTTT
CASSLSFLAGLTNTGELFF
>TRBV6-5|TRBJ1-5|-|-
TGTGCCAGCAGTTACTCGCGGGAGGGCGGCAATCAGCCCCAGCATTTT
CASSYSREGGNQPQHF
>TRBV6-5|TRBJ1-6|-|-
TGTGCCAGCAGTGCCTGGACAGACGACTTT
CASSAWTDDF
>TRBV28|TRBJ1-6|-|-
TGTGCCAGCAGTTTATCACAAAATTCACCCCTCCACTTT
CASSLSQNSPLHF
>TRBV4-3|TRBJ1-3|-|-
TGCGCCAGCAGCCAAGGGCTCAGCTCTGGAAACACCATATATTTT
CASSQGLSSGNTIYF
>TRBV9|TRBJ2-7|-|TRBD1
TGTGCCAGCAGCCCGGGTGAGGGGGCGCGTGCTTACGAGCAGTACTTC
CASSPGEGARAYEQYF
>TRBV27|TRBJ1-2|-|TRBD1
TGTGCCAGCAGTTCCCCGGGACAGGCTAACTATGGCTACACCTTC
CASSSPGQANYGYTF
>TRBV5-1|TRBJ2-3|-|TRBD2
TGCGCCAGCAGCTGGGAAGCGGGGGACCTCACAGATACGCAGTATTTT
CASSWEAGDLTDTQYF
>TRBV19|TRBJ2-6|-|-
TGTGCCAGTAGTATCTGGGCTTCTGGGGCCAACGTCCTGACTTTC
CASSIWASGANVLTF
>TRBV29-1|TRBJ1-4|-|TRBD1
TGCAGCGTTGGGGGGGACAGCCGGGGGAAACTGTTTTTT
CSVGGDSRGKLFF
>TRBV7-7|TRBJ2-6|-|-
TGTGCCAGCAGCCAGGGGACCTCTGGGGCCAACGTCCTGACTTTC
CASSQGTSGANVLTF
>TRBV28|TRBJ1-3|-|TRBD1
TGTGCCAGCAGTCGCCGGGACAGGAGCTCTGGAAACACCATATATTTT
CASSRRDRSSGNTIYF
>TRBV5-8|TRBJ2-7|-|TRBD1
TGTGCCAGCAGCGTCTCCGGGACAGGGTACTACGAGCAGTACTTC
CASSVSGTGYYEQYF
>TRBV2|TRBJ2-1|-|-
TGTGCCCCCAGCCGGGGTTACAATGAGCAGTTCTTC
CAPSRGYNEQFF
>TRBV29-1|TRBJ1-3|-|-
TGCAGCGTCGCCGCAGGGGCCACCTCTGGAAACACCATATATTTT
CSVAAGATSGNTIYF
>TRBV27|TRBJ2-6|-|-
TGTGCCAGCAGTTCCAACCTCCTACGACAGGCAAGCTCTGGGGCCAACGTCCTGACTTTC
CASSSNLLRQASSGANVLTF
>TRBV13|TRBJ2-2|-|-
TGTGCCAGCAGCTTAGTGCTGGGCTTCGCGAACACCGGGGAGCTGTTTTTT
CASSLVLGFANTGELFF
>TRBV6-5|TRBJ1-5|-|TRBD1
TGTGCCAGCTCACCGACCGGGACAGGCAATCAGCCCCAGCATTTT
CASSPTGTGNQPQHF
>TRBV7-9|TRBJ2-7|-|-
TGTGCCAGCAGCTTAGAGGGACACCCAGGGCCCTACGAGCAGTACTTC
CASSLEGHPGPYEQYF
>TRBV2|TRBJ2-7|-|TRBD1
TGTGCCAGCAGTGAAGCCCCGGTTGGGACAGGGGACTACTACGAGCAGTACTTC
CASSEAPVGTGDYYEQYF
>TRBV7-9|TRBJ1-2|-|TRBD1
TGTGCCAGCAGCTTAGGAGGGGCAGGGGGCTACATCTTC
CASSLGGAGGYIF
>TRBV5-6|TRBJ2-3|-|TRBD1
TGTGCCAGCAGCTTGGAAGTAAGGAAGGACAGGGATACGGATACGCAGTATTTT
CASSLEVRKDRDTDTQYF
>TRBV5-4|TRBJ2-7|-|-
TGTGCCAGCAGCGGGGGGGCGGGTTTCTACGAGCAGTACTTC
CASSGGAGFYEQYF
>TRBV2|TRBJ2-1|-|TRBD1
TGTGCCAGCATCAAGGCGGGACAGGGGCTCTACAATGAGCAGTTCTTC
CASIKAGQGLYNEQFF
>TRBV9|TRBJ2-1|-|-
TGTGCCAGCAGCGTAGCGCGAGGCTCCTACAATGAGCAGTTCTTC
CASSVARGSYNEQFF
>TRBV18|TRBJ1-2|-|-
TGTGCCAGCTCACCAGGAAGCGTGGTTTATGGCTACACCTTC
CASSPGSVVYGYTF
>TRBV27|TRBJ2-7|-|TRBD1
TGTGCCAGCACTGCACAGGGGACCTACGAGCAGTACTTC
CASTAQGTYEQYF
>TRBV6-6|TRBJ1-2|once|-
TGTGCCAGCAGTCCGACAACGAACTATGGCTACACCTTC
CASSPTTNYGYTF
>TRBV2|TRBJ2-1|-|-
TGTGCCAGCAGTGTGACAGGAGGTAATGAGCAGTTCTTC
CASSVTGGNEQFF
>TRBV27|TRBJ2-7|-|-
TGTGCCAGCAGTCAAACACCGCCCGAGCAGTACTTC
CASSQTPPEQYF
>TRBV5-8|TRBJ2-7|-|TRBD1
TGTGCCAGCAGCTTTGGGGACAGGGGGGACTACGAGCAGTACTTC
CASSFGDRGDYEQYF
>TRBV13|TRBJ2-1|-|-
TGTGCCAGCAGCTTAGGAATCGGGGTCCGGATCAATGAGCAGTTCTTC
CASSLGIGVRINEQFF
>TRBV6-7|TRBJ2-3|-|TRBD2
TGTGCCAGCAGTACTAGCGGGAACACAGATACGCAGTATTTT
CASSTSGNTDTQYF
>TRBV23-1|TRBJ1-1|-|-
TGCGCCAGGAGACAGGATCACGGTGGAACTGAAGCTTTCTTT
CARRQDHGGTEAFF
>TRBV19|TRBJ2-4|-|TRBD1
TGTGCCAGTAGTTCCCGGGACAGGGTGACCAAAAACATTCAGTACTTC
CASSSRDRVTKNIQYF
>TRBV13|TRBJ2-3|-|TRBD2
TGTGCCAGCAGCCGGCGGGGGGCCCCCCACACAGATACGCAGTATTTT
CASSRRGAPHTDTQYF
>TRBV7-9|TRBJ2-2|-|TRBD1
TGTGCCAGCAGCTTAGCGACAGGGGACACCGGGGAGCTGTTTTTT
CASSLATGDTGELFF